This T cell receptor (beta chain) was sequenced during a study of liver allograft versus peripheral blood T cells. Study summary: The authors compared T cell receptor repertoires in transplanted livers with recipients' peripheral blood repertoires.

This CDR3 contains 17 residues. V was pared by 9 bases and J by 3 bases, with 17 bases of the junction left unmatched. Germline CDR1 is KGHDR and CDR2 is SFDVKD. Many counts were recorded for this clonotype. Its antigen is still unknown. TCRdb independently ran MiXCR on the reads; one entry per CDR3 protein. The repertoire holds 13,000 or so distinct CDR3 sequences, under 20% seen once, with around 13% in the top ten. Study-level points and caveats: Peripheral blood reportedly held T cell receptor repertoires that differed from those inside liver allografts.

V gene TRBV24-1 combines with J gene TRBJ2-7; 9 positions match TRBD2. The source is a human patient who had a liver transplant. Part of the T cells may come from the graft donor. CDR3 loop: CATLYKAGGPSNYEQYF. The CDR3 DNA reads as TGTGCCACCCTTTACAAGGCGGGAGGGCCGTCCAACTACGAGCAGTACTTC.